This T cell receptor (beta chain) was obtained from a study of blood T cell repertoires in COVID-19. Turning to the study itself: Samples came from the United States, Italy and Spain, spanning acute and convalescent COVID-19. Sources were T cells, B-cell-depleted T cells, or PBMCs; the material itself was cDNA or gDNA.

After removal of 4 bases from V and 3 bases from J, the junction contained 12 bases not matched to a gene. The CDR3 consists of 17 residues. Per the germline V gene, CDR1 is SGDLS and CDR2 is YYNGEE. Original processing methods: Amplified reference gene primers provided the basis for estimating nucleated cell counts. The protocol was immunoSEQ multiplex PCR, while the TCRdb copy is restricted to in-frame clones and leaves out a portion. V, J and clone size are those of that table, while D and trimming were read from the DNA. The sample records 650,000 to 800,000 clones, 90% being singletons. The sequence was collected from a woman aged 18-29 years with acute or convalescent COVID-19. The rearrangement links TRBV9 to TRBJ1-2; 10 positions agree with TRBD1. Source material: peripheral blood. CDR3: CASSSTPGTGVYYGYTF. The CDR3 bases are TGTGCCAGCAGCTCCACGCCCGGGACAGGGGTTTACTATGGCTACACCTTC.